A selection of T cell receptor beta chains follows, all from one sample in a study of blood T cell repertoires in COVID-19. The repertoire was sequenced with immunoSEQ multiplex PCR; TCRdb's copy has only in-frame clones and lacks some. Here the sample spans some 390,000 clones, about 87% being singletons. Sequencing was performed on peripheral blood. The receptors originated from a woman aged 60-70 years with COVID-19, enrolled during active disease. The CDR3 runs from the conserved cysteine through the conserved F or W. The order of the fields is CDR3 protein, V gene, clone size. The size entry is marked missing in some rows and otherwise reads once, few, many or a size class.

CASSGLDGAAEAFF	TRBV9	-
CASSLQGSSYNSPLHF	TRBV5-1	-
CASSRERTGRTEAFF	TRBV3-1/TRBV3-2	-
CASRIAGAVADTQYF	TRBV6-5	-
CASSQHFRGGTGELFF	TRBV3-1/TRBV3-2	-
CATSRVGRLSSYEQYF	TRBV15	-
CASSQGTGGSPQHF	TRBV9	-
CASSREDRVPYNEQFF	TRBV23-1	-
CASTGGLVGADTQYF	TRBV2	-
CASRSGTGGVGYNEQFF	TRBV28	-
CASSLSSGGVWDEQFF	TRBV18	-
CASSSRLAGGHETQYF	TRBV7-8	-
CSARQGRTQYF	TRBV20-1	-
CSVEVDRGPTEAFF	TRBV29-1	-
CASSPTSSRRDKGKYSNQPQHF	TRBV18	once
CATNPGGIQNSPLHF	TRBV15	few
CASSLEGGYGYTF	TRBV7-9	-
CASRRDRTGPMGYTF	TRBV5-1	-
CASTLTGQDYGYTF	TRBV7-9	-
CASSPRLQETQYF	TRBV18	-
CAISESTRSPGELFF	TRBV10-3	-
CASSVWQGNYGYTF	TRBV7-2	-
CASSYSRQGAPAFF	TRBV6-5	-
CASMTGLGYTF	TRBV2	-
CASCLEGATNEKLFF	TRBV19	once
CASSATGSGANVLTF	TRBV7-6	-
CASSLGSGTDTQYF	TRBV7-9	few
CASSLAGGSYEKLFF	TRBV5-1	-
CASSSPGRGTGELFF	TRBV6-5	-
CASSLRAGANVLTF	TRBV11-3	-
CASSSTWTSGGGDTQYF	TRBV7-6	once
CASSLGWGEVRELFF	TRBV4-1	few
CASNGGTGNTEAFF	TRBV2	-
CSARDTKTYEQYF	TRBV29-1	-
CASSPINRDYEQYF	TRBV18	-
CASSRQSNQPQHF	TRBV11-2	-
CASRLPGQGNTEAFF	TRBV6-6	once
CASALFVRLSYEQFF	TRBV12-5	-
CASSPGGQRDETQYF	TRBV2	-
CASSVAGAYNEQFF	TRBV6-2/TRBV6-3	-
CASSLGGGGYTF	TRBV12-3/TRBV12-4	-
CSVAGRRGTEAFF	TRBV29-1	-
CASSIVPGQGSSGYTF	TRBV19	-
CASLSGGPYNEQFF	TRBV6-6	-
CASSPFRGLVTTGELFF	TRBV19	-
CASRDKLRTVADEQYF	TRBV28	-
CASVLRGAPNQPQHF	TRBV2	-
CASSPLTSARGELFF	TRBV18	few
CASTGGVSSSGNTIYF	TRBV28	-
CASRRTRNNSPLHF	TRBV7-3	-
CASSLGLRGRNTGELFF	TRBV5-1	-
CASSRAGGGEKLFF	TRBV7-8	-